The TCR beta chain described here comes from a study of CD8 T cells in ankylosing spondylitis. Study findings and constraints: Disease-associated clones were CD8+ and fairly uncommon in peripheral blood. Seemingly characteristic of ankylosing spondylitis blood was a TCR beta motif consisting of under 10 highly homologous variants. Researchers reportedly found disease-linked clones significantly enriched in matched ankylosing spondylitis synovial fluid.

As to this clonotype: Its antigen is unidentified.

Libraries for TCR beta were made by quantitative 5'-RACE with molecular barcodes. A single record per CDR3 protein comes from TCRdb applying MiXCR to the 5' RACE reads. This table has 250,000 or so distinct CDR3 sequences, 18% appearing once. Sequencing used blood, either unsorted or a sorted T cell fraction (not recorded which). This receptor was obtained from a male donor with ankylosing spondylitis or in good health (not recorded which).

The CDR3 nucleotides are TGTGCCAGCAGCTTAACCCAGGGGGCAGGGGAGCAGTACTTC. It yields the protein CASSLTQGAGEQYF. The V gene is TRBV7-8, the J gene TRBJ2-7, with 8 bases aligning to TRBD1. The CDR3 has 14 amino acids. Germline trimming cut 2 bases from V and 7 bases from J; bases unmatched to any gene: 7. Looked up from germline, CDR1 is SGHVS and CDR2 is FQNEAQ.